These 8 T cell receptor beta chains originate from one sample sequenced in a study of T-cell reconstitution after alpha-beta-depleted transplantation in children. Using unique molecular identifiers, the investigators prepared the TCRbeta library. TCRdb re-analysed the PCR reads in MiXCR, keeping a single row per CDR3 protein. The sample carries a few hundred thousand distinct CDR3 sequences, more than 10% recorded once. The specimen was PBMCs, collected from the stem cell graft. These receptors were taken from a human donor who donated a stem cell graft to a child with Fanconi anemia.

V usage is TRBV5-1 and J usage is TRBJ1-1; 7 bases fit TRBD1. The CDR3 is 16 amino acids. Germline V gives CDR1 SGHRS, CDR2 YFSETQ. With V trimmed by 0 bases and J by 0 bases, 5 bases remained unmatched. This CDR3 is CASSLAGQAMNTEAFF. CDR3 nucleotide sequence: TGCGCCAGCAGCTTGGCCGGACAGGCCATGAACACTGAAGCTTTCTTT.

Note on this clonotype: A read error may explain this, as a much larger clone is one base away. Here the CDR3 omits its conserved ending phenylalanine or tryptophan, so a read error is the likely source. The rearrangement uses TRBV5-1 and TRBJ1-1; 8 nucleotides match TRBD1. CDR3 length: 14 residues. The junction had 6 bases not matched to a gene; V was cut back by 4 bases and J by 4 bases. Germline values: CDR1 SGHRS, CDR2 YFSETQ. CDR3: CASSPSDRGTEAFS. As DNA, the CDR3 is TGCGCCAGCAGCCCAAGTGACAGGGGCACTGAAGCTTTCTCT.

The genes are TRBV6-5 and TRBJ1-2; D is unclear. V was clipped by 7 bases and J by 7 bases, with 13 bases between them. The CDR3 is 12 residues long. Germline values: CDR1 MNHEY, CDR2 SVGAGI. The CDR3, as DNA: TGTGCCAGCATCGGGGAAGGGTCTGGCTACACCTTC. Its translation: CASIGEGSGYTF.

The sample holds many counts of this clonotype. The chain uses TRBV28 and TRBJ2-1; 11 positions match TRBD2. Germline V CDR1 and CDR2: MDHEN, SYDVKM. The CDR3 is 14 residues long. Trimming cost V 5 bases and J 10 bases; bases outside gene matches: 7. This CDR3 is CASSRSGGVREQFF. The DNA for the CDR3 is TGTGCCAGCAGTCGTAGCGGGGGGGTGAGAGAGCAGTTCTTC.

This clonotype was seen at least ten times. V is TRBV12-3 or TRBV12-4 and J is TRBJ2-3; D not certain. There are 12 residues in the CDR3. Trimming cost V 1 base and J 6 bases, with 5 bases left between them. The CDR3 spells CASSLEWDTQYF. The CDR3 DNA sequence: TGTGCCAGCAGTTTAGAGTGGGATACGCAGTATTTT.

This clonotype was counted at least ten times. The CDR3 DNA reads TGTGCCAGCAGCCAAGATTTTCCCGCGAATCAGCCCCAGCATTTT. Translated, it gives CASSQDFPANQPQHF. The chain has TRBV4-2 and TRBJ1-5; no reliable D call. V was pared by 0 bases and J by 4 bases, with 10 bases between. Germline CDR1 and CDR2: LGHNA and YNFKEQ. This CDR3 is 15 amino acids long.

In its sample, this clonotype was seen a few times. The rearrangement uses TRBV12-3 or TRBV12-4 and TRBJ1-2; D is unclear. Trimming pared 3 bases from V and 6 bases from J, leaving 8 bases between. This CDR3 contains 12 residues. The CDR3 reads CASSFGRDGYTF. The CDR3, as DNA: TGTGCCAGCAGTTTTGGGAGGGATGGCTACACCTTC.

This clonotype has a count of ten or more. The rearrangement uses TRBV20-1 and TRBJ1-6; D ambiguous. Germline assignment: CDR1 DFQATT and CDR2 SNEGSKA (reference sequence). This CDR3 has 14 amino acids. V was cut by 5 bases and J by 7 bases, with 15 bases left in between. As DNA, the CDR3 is TGCAGTGCTTACGGCTTAAGCACGAATTCACCCCTCCACTTT. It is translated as CSAYGLSTNSPLHF.